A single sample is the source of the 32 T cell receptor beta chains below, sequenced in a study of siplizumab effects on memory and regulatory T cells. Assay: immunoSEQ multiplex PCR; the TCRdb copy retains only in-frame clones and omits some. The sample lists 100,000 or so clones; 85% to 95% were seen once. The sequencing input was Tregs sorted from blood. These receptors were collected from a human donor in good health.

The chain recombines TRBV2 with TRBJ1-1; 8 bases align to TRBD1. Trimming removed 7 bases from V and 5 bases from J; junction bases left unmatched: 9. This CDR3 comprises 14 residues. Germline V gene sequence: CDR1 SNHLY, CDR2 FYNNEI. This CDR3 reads CASTRTGKVTEAFF. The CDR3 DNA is TGTGCCAGCACCCGGACAGGGAAAGTAACTGAAGCTTTCTTT.

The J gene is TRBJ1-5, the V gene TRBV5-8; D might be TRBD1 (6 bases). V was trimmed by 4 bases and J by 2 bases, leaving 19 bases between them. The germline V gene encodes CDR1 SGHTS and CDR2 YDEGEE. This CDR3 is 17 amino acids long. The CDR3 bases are TGTGCCAGCAGCCAACCTACAGGGACTAGGGGCAATCAGCCCCAGCATTTT. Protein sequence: CASSQPTGTRGNQPQHF.

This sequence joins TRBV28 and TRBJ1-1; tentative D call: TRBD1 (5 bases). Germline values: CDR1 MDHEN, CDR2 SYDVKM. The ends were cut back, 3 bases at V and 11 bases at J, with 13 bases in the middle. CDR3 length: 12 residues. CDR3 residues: CASSLAGSRAFF. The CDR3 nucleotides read TGTGCCAGCAGTTTGGCAGGGAGCAGGGCTTTCTTT.

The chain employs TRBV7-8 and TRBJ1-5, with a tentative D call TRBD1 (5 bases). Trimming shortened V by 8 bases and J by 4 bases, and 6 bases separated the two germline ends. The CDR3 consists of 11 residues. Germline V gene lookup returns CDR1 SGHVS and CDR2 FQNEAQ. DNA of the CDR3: TGTGCCAGCGGGGGTAATCAGCCCCAGCATTTT. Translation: CASGGNQPQHF.

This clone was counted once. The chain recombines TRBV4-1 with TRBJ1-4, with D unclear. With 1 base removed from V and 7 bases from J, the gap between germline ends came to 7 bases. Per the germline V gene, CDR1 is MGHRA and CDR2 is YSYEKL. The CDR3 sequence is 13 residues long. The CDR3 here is CASSQVDLEKLFF. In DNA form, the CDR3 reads TGCGCCAGCAGCCAAGTTGACCTTGAAAAACTGTTTTTT.

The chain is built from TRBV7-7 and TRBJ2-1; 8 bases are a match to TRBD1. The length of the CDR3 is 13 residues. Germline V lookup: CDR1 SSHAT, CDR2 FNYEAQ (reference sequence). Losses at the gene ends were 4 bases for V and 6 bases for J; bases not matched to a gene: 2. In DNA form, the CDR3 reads TGTGCCAGCAGCTCCACAGGGGGCAATGAGCAGTTCTTC. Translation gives CASSSTGGNEQFF.

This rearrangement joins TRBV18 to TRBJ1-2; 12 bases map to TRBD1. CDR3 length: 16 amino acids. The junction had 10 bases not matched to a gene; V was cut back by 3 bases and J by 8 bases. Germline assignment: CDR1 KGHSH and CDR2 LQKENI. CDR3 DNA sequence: TGTGCCAGCTCACCTCTCGAGGGACAGGGGGCAGGCGGCTACACCTTC. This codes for CASSPLEGQGAGGYTF.

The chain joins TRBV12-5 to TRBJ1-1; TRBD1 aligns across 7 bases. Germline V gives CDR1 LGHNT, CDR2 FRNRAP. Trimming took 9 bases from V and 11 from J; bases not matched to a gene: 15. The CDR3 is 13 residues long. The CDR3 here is CASASTGEGSAFF. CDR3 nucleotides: TGTGCTAGCGCAAGCACAGGGGAAGGCTCTGCTTTCTTT. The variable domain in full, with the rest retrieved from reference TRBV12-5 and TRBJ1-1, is DARVTQTPRHKVTEMGQEVTMRCQPILGHNTVFWYRQTMMQGLELLAYFRNRAPLDDSGMPKDRFSAEMPDATLATLKIQPSEPRDSAVYFCASASTGEGSAFFGQGTRLTVV.

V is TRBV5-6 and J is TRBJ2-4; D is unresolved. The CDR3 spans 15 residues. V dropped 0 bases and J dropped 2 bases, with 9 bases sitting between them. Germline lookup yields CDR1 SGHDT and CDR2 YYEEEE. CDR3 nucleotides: TGTGCCAGCAGCTTGGCCTTAGTAACCAAAAACATTCAGTACTTC. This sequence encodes CASSLALVTKNIQYF.

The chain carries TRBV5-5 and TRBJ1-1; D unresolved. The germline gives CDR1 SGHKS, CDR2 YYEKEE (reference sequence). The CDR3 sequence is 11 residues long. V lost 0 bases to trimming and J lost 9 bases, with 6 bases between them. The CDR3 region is CASSLGLQAFF. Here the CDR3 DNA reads TGTGCCAGCAGCTTGGGTTTGCAAGCTTTCTTT.

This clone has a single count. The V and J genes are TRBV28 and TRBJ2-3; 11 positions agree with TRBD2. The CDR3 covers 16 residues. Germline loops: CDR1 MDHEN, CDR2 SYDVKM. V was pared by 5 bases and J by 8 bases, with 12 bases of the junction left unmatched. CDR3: CASSINSGRASLTQYF. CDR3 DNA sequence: TGTGCCAGCAGTATAAATAGCGGGAGGGCCTCTCTTACGCAGTATTTT. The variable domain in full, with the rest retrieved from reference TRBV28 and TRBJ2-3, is DVKVTQSSRYLVKRTGEKVFLECVQDMDHENMFWYRQDPGLGLRLIYFSYDVKMKEKGDIPEGYSVSREKKERFSLILESASTNQTSMYLCASSINSGRASLTQYFGPGTRLTVL.

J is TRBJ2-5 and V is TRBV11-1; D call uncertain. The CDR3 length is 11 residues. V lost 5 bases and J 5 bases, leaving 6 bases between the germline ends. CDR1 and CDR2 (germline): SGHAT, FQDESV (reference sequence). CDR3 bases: TGTGCCAGCAGCCTTGGCGAGACCCAGTACTTC. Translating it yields CASSLGETQYF.

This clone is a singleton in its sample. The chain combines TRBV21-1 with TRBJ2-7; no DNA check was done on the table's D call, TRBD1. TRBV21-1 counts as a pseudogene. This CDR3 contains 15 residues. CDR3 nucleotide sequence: TGTGCCAGCAGCGAGCCCGGGACAGGGTACTACGAGCAGTACTTC. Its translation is CASSEPGTGYYEQYF.

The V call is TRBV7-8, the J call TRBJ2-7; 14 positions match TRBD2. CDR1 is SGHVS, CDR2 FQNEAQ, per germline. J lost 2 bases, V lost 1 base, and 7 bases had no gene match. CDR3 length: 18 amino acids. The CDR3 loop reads CASSLETSGRVTAYEQYF. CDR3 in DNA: TGTGCCAGCAGCTTAGAGACTAGCGGGAGGGTAACCGCCTACGAGCAGTACTTC.

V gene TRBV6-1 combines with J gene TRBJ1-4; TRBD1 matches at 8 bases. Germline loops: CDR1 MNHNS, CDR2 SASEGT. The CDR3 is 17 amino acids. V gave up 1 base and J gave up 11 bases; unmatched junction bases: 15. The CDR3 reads CASSEGAGGFPARKLFF. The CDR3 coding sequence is TGTGCCAGCAGTGAAGGTGCAGGGGGCTTCCCAGCGCGGAAACTGTTTTTT.

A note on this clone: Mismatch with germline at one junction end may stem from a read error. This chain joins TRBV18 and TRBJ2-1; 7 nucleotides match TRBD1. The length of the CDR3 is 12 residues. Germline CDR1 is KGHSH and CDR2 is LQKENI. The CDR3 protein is CASLLGRQGQVF. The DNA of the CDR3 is TGTGCCAGCTTACTGGGCCGACAGGGTCAAGTCTTC.

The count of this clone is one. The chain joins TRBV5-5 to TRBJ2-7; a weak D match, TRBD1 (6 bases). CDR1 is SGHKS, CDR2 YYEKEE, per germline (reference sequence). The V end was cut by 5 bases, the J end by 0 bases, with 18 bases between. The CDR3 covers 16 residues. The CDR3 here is CASSRNRDISSYEQYF. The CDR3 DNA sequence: TGTGCCAGCAGTCGAAACCGGGACATCAGCTCCTACGAGCAGTACTTC.

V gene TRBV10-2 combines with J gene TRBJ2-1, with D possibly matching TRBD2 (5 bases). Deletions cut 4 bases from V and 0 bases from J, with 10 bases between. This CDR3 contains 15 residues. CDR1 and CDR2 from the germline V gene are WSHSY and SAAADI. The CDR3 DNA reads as TGCGCCAGCAGTGTAGCGTCTAGCTCCTACAATGAGCAGTTCTTC. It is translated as CASSVASSSYNEQFF.

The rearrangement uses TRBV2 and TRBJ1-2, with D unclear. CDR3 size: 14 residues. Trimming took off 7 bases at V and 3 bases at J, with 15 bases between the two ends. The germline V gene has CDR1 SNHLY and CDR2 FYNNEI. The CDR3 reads CASKPPQIYYGYTF. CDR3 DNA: TGTGCCAGCAAGCCGCCACAGATCTACTATGGCTACACCTTC.

CDR3: CASSSQNEQFF. The DNA for the CDR3 is TGTGCCAGCAGCTCGCAGAATGAGCAGTTCTTC. The chain links TRBV7-9 to TRBJ2-1, with D hard to call. The V and J ends lost 4 bases and 7 bases respectively, with 5 bases between them. The CDR3 has 11 residues. Per germline, CDR1 SEHNR and CDR2 FQNEAQ (reference sequence).

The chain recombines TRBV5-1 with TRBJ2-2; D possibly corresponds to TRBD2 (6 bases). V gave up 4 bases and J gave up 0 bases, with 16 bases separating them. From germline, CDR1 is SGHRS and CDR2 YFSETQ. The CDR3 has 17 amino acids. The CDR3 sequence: CASSPRAGPPNTGELFF. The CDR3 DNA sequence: TGCGCCAGCAGCCCACGGGCGGGACCCCCGAACACCGGGGAGCTGTTTTTT.

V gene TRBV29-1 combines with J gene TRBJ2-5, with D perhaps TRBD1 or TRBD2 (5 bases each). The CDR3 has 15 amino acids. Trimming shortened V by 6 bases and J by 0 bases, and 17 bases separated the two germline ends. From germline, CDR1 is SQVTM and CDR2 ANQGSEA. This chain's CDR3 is CSVATGTGHQETQYF. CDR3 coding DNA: TGCAGCGTCGCTACCGGGACCGGACACCAAGAGACCCAGTACTTC.

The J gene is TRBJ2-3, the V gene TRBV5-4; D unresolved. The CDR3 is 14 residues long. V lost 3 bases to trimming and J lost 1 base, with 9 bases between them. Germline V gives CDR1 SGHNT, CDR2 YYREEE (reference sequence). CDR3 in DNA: TGTGCCAGCAGCTCTACGTGGGGCACAGATACGCAGTATTTT. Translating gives CASSSTWGTDTQYF.

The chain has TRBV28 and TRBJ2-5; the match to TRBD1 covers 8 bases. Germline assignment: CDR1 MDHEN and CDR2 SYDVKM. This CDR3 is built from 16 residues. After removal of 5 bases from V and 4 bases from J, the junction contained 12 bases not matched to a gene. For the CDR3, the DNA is TGTGCCAGCAGTCCCCCCGACAGGGGTTCGGCAGAGACCCAGTACTTC. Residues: CASSPPDRGSAETQYF. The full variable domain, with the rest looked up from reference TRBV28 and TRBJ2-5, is DVKVTQSSRYLVKRTGEKVFLECVQDMDHENMFWYRQDPGLGLRLIYFSYDVKMKEKGDIPEGYSVSREKKERFSLILESASTNQTSMYLCASSPPDRGSAETQYFGPGTRLLVL.

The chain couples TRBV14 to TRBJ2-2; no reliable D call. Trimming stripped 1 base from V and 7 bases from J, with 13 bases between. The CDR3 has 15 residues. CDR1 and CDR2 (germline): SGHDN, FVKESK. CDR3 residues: CASSQVPRRGGELFF. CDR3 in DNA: TGTGCCAGCAGCCAAGTTCCTAGGCGCGGCGGGGAGCTGTTTTTT.

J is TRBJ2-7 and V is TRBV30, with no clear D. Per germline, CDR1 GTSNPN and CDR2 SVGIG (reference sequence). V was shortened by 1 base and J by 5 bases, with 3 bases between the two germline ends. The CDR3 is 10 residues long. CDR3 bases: TGTGCCTGGAGTGGAAACGAGCAGTACTTC. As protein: CAWSGNEQYF.

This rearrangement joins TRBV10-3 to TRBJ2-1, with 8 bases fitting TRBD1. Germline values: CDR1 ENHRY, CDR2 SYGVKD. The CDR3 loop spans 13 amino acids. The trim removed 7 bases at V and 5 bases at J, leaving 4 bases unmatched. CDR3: CAINGQGHNEQFF. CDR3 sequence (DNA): TGTGCCATCAACGGACAGGGCCACAATGAGCAGTTCTTC.

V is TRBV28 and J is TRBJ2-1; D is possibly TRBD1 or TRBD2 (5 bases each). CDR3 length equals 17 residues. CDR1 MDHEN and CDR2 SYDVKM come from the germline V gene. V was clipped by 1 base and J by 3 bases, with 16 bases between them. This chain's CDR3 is CASSLSVGAAGYNEQFF. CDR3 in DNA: TGTGCCAGCAGTTTATCGGTAGGGGCTGCGGGCTACAATGAGCAGTTCTTC.

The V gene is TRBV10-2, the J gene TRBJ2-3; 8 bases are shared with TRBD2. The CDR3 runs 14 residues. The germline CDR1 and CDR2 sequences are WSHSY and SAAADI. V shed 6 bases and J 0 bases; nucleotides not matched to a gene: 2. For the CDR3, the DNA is TGCGCCAGCAGGCCTAGCGGGAGCACAGATACGCAGTATTTT. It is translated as CASRPSGSTDTQYF.

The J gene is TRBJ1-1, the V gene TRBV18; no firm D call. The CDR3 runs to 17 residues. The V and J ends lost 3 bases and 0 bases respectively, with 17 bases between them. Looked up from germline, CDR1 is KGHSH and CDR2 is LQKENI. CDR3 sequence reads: CASSPGLAAILNTEAFF. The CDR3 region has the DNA TGTGCCAGCTCACCGGGTTTGGCAGCGATTTTGAACACTGAAGCTTTCTTT.

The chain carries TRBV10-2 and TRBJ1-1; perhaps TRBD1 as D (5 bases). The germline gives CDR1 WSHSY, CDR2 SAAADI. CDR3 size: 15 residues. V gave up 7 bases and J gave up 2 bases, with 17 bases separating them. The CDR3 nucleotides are TGCGCCAGCACGGGGCAGGGTAGTAGAAACACTGAAGCTTTCTTT. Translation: CASTGQGSRNTEAFF.

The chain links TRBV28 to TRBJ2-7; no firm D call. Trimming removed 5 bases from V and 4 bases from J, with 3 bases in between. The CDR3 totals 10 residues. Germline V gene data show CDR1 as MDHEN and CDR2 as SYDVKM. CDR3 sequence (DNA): TGTGCCAGCAGTGGTTACGAGCAGTACTTC. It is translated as CASSGYEQYF.